The rows below give T cell receptor beta chains drawn from one sample of a study of T cell repertoires in cytomegalovirus infection. TCRdb recomputed calls from the reads with MiXCR, one row per CDR3 protein. The sample includes fewer than 550,000 distinct CDR3 sequences, over 9% seen only once; the top ten take about a tenth. Input material: PBMCs. The receptors shown here come from a human donor in good health (CMV status not recorded). Some clones in this sample may be carry-over from other donors' samples. Each CDR3 is given with its conserved first and last residue. A D gene is named only where the DNA matches it firmly.

V gene: TRBV6-1; J gene: TRBJ1-1; D gene: TRBD1; CDR3 protein: CASRETSGGTEAFF
V gene: TRBV7-9; J gene: TRBJ2-1; D gene: TRBD2; CDR3 protein: CASSLGLAWVDEQFF
V gene: TRBV7-9; J gene: TRBJ2-4; D gene: TRBD1; CDR3 protein: CASSLRLGQQNIQYF
V gene: TRBV19; J gene: TRBJ1-5; D gene: -; CDR3 protein: CASSIYGGVVQPQHF
V gene: TRBV10-3; J gene: TRBJ2-5; D gene: TRBD2; CDR3 protein: CAISPLAGEETQYF
V gene: TRBV7-6; J gene: TRBJ2-3; D gene: -; CDR3 protein: CASSLEDLNTDTQYF
V gene: TRBV12-3/TRBV12-4; J gene: TRBJ2-3; D gene: -; CDR3 protein: CASSRNGDTQYF
V gene: TRBV7-2; J gene: TRBJ1-2; D gene: -; CDR3 protein: CASSLPSGYGYTF
V gene: TRBV20-1; J gene: TRBJ1-2; D gene: -; CDR3 protein: CSAKKDYGYTF
V gene: TRBV12-3/TRBV12-4; J gene: TRBJ2-1; D gene: -; CDR3 protein: CASSDALYNEQFF
V gene: TRBV4-1; J gene: TRBJ2-3; D gene: -; CDR3 protein: CASSQDIGGGADTQYF
V gene: TRBV20-1; J gene: TRBJ2-1; D gene: -; CDR3 protein: CSAREGRTYNEQFF
V gene: TRBV5-5; J gene: TRBJ2-1; D gene: -; CDR3 protein: CASSSLRGAQWNEQFF
V gene: TRBV5-6; J gene: TRBJ1-1; D gene: -; CDR3 protein: CASSSDTTTEAFF
V gene: TRBV24-1; J gene: TRBJ1-3; D gene: -; CDR3 protein: CATSDPRDSGNTIYF
V gene: TRBV25-1; J gene: TRBJ1-1; D gene: TRBD1; CDR3 protein: CASSGGDRFLNTEAFF
V gene: TRBV7-9; J gene: TRBJ2-7; D gene: -; CDR3 protein: CASSRDSLSYEQYF
V gene: TRBV12-3/TRBV12-4; J gene: TRBJ1-4; D gene: -; CDR3 protein: CASSLGWGGDEKLFF
V gene: TRBV3-1; J gene: TRBJ1-2; D gene: -; CDR3 protein: CASSPGSDNYGYTF
V gene: TRBV5-3; J gene: TRBJ1-1; D gene: -; CDR3 protein: CASSGGAGNTEAFF
V gene: TRBV19; J gene: TRBJ1-2; D gene: -; CDR3 protein: CASAWGIGGYTF
V gene: TRBV19; J gene: TRBJ1-1; D gene: -; CDR3 protein: CASKAGGENTEAFF
V gene: TRBV7-2; J gene: TRBJ2-3; D gene: -; CDR3 protein: CASSLGPTRQRRGDTQYF
V gene: TRBV3-1; J gene: TRBJ2-2; D gene: TRBD2; CDR3 protein: CASSQDRSGRLRTGELFF
V gene: TRBV25-1; J gene: TRBJ2-7; D gene: TRBD1; CDR3 protein: CASSSSGQGSSNEQYF
V gene: TRBV9; J gene: TRBJ2-2; D gene: -; CDR3 protein: CASSVEGNTGELFF
V gene: TRBV28; J gene: TRBJ2-7; D gene: -; CDR3 protein: CASSLGQTNSYEQYF
V gene: TRBV4-2; J gene: TRBJ1-6; D gene: -; CDR3 protein: CASSQELTLLSSYNSPLHF
V gene: TRBV28; J gene: TRBJ2-1; D gene: -; CDR3 protein: CASRYSRTYDEQFF
V gene: TRBV6-1; J gene: TRBJ1-6; D gene: -; CDR3 protein: CASLLWAWDSPLHF
V gene: TRBV2; J gene: TRBJ1-1; D gene: -; CDR3 protein: CASSLLQGSEAFF
V gene: TRBV4-1; J gene: TRBJ2-2; D gene: TRBD2; CDR3 protein: CASSLGLAGPQSGELFF
V gene: TRBV7-2; J gene: TRBJ2-1; D gene: TRBD2; CDR3 protein: CASSTLAREFF
V gene: TRBV11-3; J gene: TRBJ1-1; D gene: -; CDR3 protein: CASSSPGLWNTEAFF
V gene: TRBV20-1; J gene: TRBJ2-7; D gene: -; CDR3 protein: CSARPGTRSYEQYF
V gene: TRBV29-1; J gene: TRBJ2-1; D gene: -; CDR3 protein: CSALSSGRGNEQFF
V gene: TRBV11-2; J gene: TRBJ1-1; D gene: -; CDR3 protein: CASSFPQAGSTEAFF
V gene: TRBV5-1; J gene: TRBJ2-3; D gene: -; CDR3 protein: CASSPRADSTDTQYF
V gene: TRBV3-1; J gene: TRBJ1-4; D gene: TRBD1; CDR3 protein: CASSPRQGADEKLFF
V gene: TRBV20-1; J gene: TRBJ2-3; D gene: TRBD2; CDR3 protein: CSADTSGSTDTQYF
V gene: TRBV7-9; J gene: TRBJ2-7; D gene: -; CDR3 protein: CASSPPTGQNSYEQYF
V gene: TRBV6-5; J gene: TRBJ1-6; D gene: TRBD1; CDR3 protein: CASSYGGQGAPNSPLHF
V gene: TRBV6-1; J gene: TRBJ2-2; D gene: -; CDR3 protein: CASSPPRGAGTGELFF
V gene: TRBV10-2; J gene: TRBJ2-1; D gene: -; CDR3 protein: CATKWGSSRSNEQFF
V gene: TRBV4-1; J gene: TRBJ2-1; D gene: TRBD2; CDR3 protein: CASSPLSGSDEQFF
V gene: TRBV11-2; J gene: TRBJ1-6; D gene: -; CDR3 protein: CASSLGGDIWQLNNSPLHF
V gene: TRBV7-3; J gene: TRBJ2-1; D gene: -; CDR3 protein: CASSLGREYNEQFF
V gene: TRBV2; J gene: TRBJ2-3; D gene: -; CDR3 protein: CASSAGIEADTQYF
V gene: TRBV12-3/TRBV12-4; J gene: TRBJ2-5; D gene: TRBD2; CDR3 protein: CASSLGTNYETQYF
V gene: TRBV7-2; J gene: TRBJ1-2; D gene: TRBD1; CDR3 protein: CASSPHSLIGQGAIYGYTF
V gene: TRBV29-1; J gene: TRBJ1-1; D gene: -; CDR3 protein: CSVGRGGTEAFF
V gene: TRBV20-1; J gene: TRBJ2-7; D gene: TRBD2; CDR3 protein: CSARYVAGGLESYEQYF
V gene: TRBV19; J gene: TRBJ2-1; D gene: -; CDR3 protein: CASSIGATPYNEQFF